The entry below describes one T cell receptor beta chain. Its antigen has not been determined. Base quality data are lacking; no much larger clone is found one base away. The data are from a study of T cells in localized non-small cell lung cancer (dated by TCRdb to about 2020). A note on the overall study: T cell repertoires of fewer than 250 early-stage NSCLC patients were analyzed, with tumors being compared against uninvolved tumor-adjacent lungs. All 250 or so NSCLC patients in the cohort were treatment-naive and had localized lung tumors that were resected. The mean age of the NSCLC patients was roughly 63 years, with 120 to 150 men and around 99 women. Points the paper makes about the study in general: Since the design was exploratory, TCR variables were selected using unadjusted p-values with no false-discovery rate correction. The highest T cell clonality was observed in uninvolved tumor-adjacent lung, where clonality exceeded that of tumor, suggesting that antigenic responses were more focused in uninvolved tumor-adjacent lung. Higher T cell density in blood was associated with longer overall survival, whereas higher clonality in adjacent lung was associated with shorter survival. Of the top 100 tumor clones, a median of approximately 60 were detected in paired uninvolved adjacent lung; 28 were also among that lung's top 100. Because multi-region sequencing of the tumors was not done, intratumor heterogeneity could not be ruled out.

The immunoSEQ Assay was used to sequence TCR beta CDR3 regions from DNA. Per the source publication's procedure: To compute T cell density, TCR beta template counts were normalized to usable DNA, which was estimated by amplifying housekeeping genes. Using the preseqR package, richness was estimated by extrapolating to 120,000 templates for tissue samples and 400,000 templates for PBMC samples. Clonality was taken to be one minus Pielou's evenness. Tissue-enriched TCRs were identified by differential abundance testing using productive amino-acid clonotypes, minimum total count 5 and alpha 0.1. The Jaccard Index and the Morisita Overlap Index were used to measure repertoire overlap between compartments. GLIPH grouped TCR beta CDR3s together with public tetramer-defined viral CDR3s, and a viral motif had to include at least three viral sequences and show V-gene enrichment. As stored in TCRdb, this immuneACCESS dataset retains in-frame rearrangements with V and J assigned. A fraction of the clones does not appear; measured against another copy, unresolved V genes explain less than half of the discrepancy, and the remainder lacks a known reason. That table supplies the V and J calls and clone size; D and trimming were determined from the DNA. For this sample there are approximately 80,000 clones; 65% to 85% appear just once. The top ten clonotypes cover approximately 9.7% of the sample.

At diagnosis, peripheral blood, uninvolved tumor-adjacent lung and tumor were collected and were preserved as a mix of fresh-frozen and FFPE material. For TCR repertoire profiling, blood samples were analyzed in the form of peripheral blood mononuclear cells. CDR1 and CDR2 (LNHDA, SQIVND) derive from the germline V gene (reference sequence). The CDR3 contains 17 residues, cysteine and phenylalanine counted. Here the CDR3 DNA is all that survives: 51 bases in frame from base 1. Between the V and J ends, shortened by 4 bases and 2 bases respectively, the junction contains 20 bases. Specimen: peripheral blood, collected before any cancer treatment. This TCR came from a female donor aged 60 or older with stage I lung adenocarcinoma. The chain couples TRBV19 to TRBJ1-2; the D gene cannot be resolved reliably. The DNA sequence follows: TGTGCCAGTAGTAGGTGGGTCGGACTCCAAGGCAACTATGGCTACACCTTC. This is translated as CASSRWVGLQGNYGYTF.